The 17 T cell receptor beta chains below all came from one sample that was sequenced in a study of vaccination and CD4 T cells after COVID-19. The Oncomine TCR Beta short-read assay sequenced DNA from cultured CD4+ T cells. TCRdb reprocessed the PCR reads via MiXCR and lists one record per CDR3 protein. Of 10,000 to 15,000 distinct CDR3 sequences listed, around 40% are singletons. Their antigen targets remain unknown. Stated treatment: roughly 10-day PBMC culture with coronavirus spike peptide pools or control peptides (ViraFEST assay). The source material was CD4+ T cells from blood, cultured in vitro, sampled before SARS-CoV-2 vaccination. These receptors all come from a human donor who had recovered from COVID-19.

This clonotype was detected a few times. This chain connects TRBV7-2 to TRBJ1-2; D unresolved. Germline V gene data show CDR1 as SGHTA and CDR2 as FQGNSA. The CDR3 runs 14 residues. V gave up 5 bases and J gave up 6 bases, with 16 bases separating them. This CDR3 reads CASSPLRGRDGYTF. The CDR3 nucleotides are TGTGCCAGCAGCCCCCTTAGAGGGCGTGATGGCTACACCTTC.

In this sample, this clonotype turned up once. The chain combines TRBV7-3 with TRBJ2-1; D remains unclear. V dropped 2 bases and J dropped 0 bases, with 8 bases sitting between them. This CDR3 has 15 amino acids. Looked up from germline, CDR1 is SGHTA and CDR2 is FQGTGA. Here the CDR3 DNA reads TGTGCCAGCAGCTTAGGCCCAGGCTCCTACAATGAGCAGTTCTTC. This sequence encodes CASSLGPGSYNEQFF.

This clonotype was seen only a few times. The V call is TRBV6-1, the J call TRBJ1-1, with 7 positions matching TRBD1. This CDR3 spans 16 amino acids. The junction had 11 bases not matched to a gene; V was cut back by 1 base and J by 6 bases. The germline V gene encodes CDR1 MNHNS and CDR2 SASEGT. The CDR3 reads CASSEGTMQGVSEAFF. The CDR3, as DNA: TGTGCCAGCAGTGAAGGGACAATGCAGGGGGTATCTGAAGCTTTCTTT.

This sequence joins TRBV11-2 and TRBJ2-5, with 7 bases matching TRBD2. J lost 7 bases, V lost 3 bases, and 8 bases had no gene match. Looked up from germline, CDR1 is SGHAT and CDR2 is FQNNGV. The CDR3 runs to 14 residues. In DNA form, the CDR3 reads TGTGCCAGCAGCTTGATAGCGGGCCGGGGGACCCAGTACTTC. Its translation: CASSLIAGRGTQYF.

The chain recombines TRBV20-1 with TRBJ1-1; 10 bases agree with TRBD1. The V gene's germline CDR1 is DFQATT and CDR2 SNEGSKA (reference sequence). The CDR3 runs 14 residues. V dropped 2 bases and J dropped 5; count of bases not matched to a gene: 5. The chain's CDR3 is CSARSGTGATEAFF. CDR3 DNA: TGCAGTGCTAGATCCGGGACAGGGGCGACTGAAGCTTTCTTT.

This clonotype showed up just a few times. The rearrangement links TRBV27 to TRBJ1-2; no definite D call. The ends were cut back, 5 bases at V and 2 bases at J, with 12 bases in the middle. The V gene's germline CDR1 is MNHEY and CDR2 SMNVEV (reference sequence). This CDR3 has 14 residues. In DNA, the CDR3 is TGTGCCAGCAGTCTCCGGGGTTCCAACTATGGCTACACCTTC. It is translated as CASSLRGSNYGYTF.

This clonotype has just one count. The chain joins TRBV21-1 to TRBJ2-5; the table names TRBD1, a call not compared with the DNA. TRBV21-1 is flagged as a pseudogene. The CDR3 sequence is 14 residues long. The CDR3 bases are TGTGCCAGCAGCGGGACGGAGGAGTGGGAGACCCAGTACTTC. This codes for CASSGTEEWETQYF.

In its sample, this clonotype was seen a few times. The chain is built from TRBV24-1 and TRBJ2-3; D might be TRBD1 or TRBD2, each matching 5 bases. The CDR3 covers 11 residues. The germline V gene encodes CDR1 KGHDR and CDR2 SFDVKD. Trimming cost V 5 bases and J 8 bases, with 7 bases left between them. The CDR3 region is CATSVGTTQYF. CDR3 bases: TGTGCCACCAGTGTTGGGACTACGCAGTATTTT.

This clonotype is deemed medium-sized. This sequence joins TRBV7-2 and TRBJ2-7; D might be TRBD1 (6 bases). The germline gives CDR1 SGHTA, CDR2 FQGNSA. There are 14 residues in the CDR3. V was clipped by 0 bases and J by 5 bases, with 11 bases between them. The CDR3 DNA sequence: TGTGCCAGCAGCTTAGCCGCAGGGGCAAACGAGCAGTACTTC. Translated: CASSLAAGANEQYF.

V is TRBV5-1 and J is TRBJ1-1; D remains ambiguous. The CDR3 extends over 14 amino acids. Germline lookup yields CDR1 SGHRS and CDR2 YFSETQ. Deletions cut 0 bases from V and 1 base from J, with 7 bases between. CDR3 sequence: CASSLDPGNTEAFF. DNA for the CDR3: TGCGCCAGCAGCTTGGACCCGGGGAACACTGAAGCTTTCTTT.

By share, this clonotype counts as medium-sized. The chain has TRBV27 and TRBJ1-5; D ambiguous. The V gene's germline CDR1 is MNHEY and CDR2 SMNVEV (reference sequence). The CDR3 length is 15 residues. Trimming took off 5 bases at V and 2 bases at J, with 13 bases between the two ends. The CDR3 loop is CASSVGVGGNQPQHF. The CDR3 DNA is TGTGCCAGCAGTGTTGGGGTGGGAGGCAATCAGCCCCAGCATTTT.

Within the sample, this clonotype is medium-sized. In DNA form, the CDR3 reads TGTGCCACCAGCACCCGGACAACAGGGGTTGGCGCTTTCTTT. Translated, it gives CATSTRTTGVGAFF. The chain links TRBV15 to TRBJ1-1; 7 nucleotides line up with TRBD1. Germline values: CDR1 LNHNV, CDR2 YYDKDF (reference sequence). CDR3 length: 14 amino acids. V trimming: 4 bases; J trimming: 11 bases; junction bases outside the gene matches: 13.

Points on this clonotype: One end of the junction is discordant with germline, which a read error may explain. V usage is TRBV20-1 and J usage is TRBJ2-1; 10 bases map to TRBD2. The CDR3 has 16 residues. Germline loops: CDR1 DFQATT, CDR2 SNEGSKA (reference sequence). The CDR3 sequence is CSARDRRLAGLNEQSF. The CDR3 DNA reads TGCAGCGCTAGAGATCGGAGACTAGCGGGTCTCAATGAGCAGTCCTTC.

A few counts support this clonotype. CDR3 nucleotides: TGCAGTGCCCCCTCGGCAGGTCGACCTAACACTGAAGCTTTCTTT. It encodes CSAPSAGRPNTEAFF. The chain couples TRBV20-1 to TRBJ1-1; the D is unclear. Trimming removed 6 bases from V and 2 bases from J, with 19 bases in between. The CDR3 is 15 amino acids. Germline lookup yields CDR1 DFQATT and CDR2 SNEGSKA (reference sequence).

This clonotype has a handful of counts. The CDR3 region is CASSTLPGQGVEGYTF. The CDR3 coding sequence is TGTGCCAGCAGTACCCTCCCGGGACAGGGTGTCGAGGGCTACACCTTC. This chain joins TRBV6-1 and TRBJ1-2, with 9 bases matching TRBD1. The V gene's germline CDR1 is MNHNS and CDR2 SASEGT. The V and J ends lost 5 bases and 8 bases, in that order; junction bases with no gene match: 15. The CDR3 extends over 16 amino acids.

This clonotype was seen a handful of times. The V call is TRBV19, the J call TRBJ2-5; either TRBD1 or TRBD2 may fit D (5 bases each). Trimming left V 1 base short and J 0 bases short, with 6 bases between. Germline lookup yields CDR1 LNHDA and CDR2 SQIVND (reference sequence). The CDR3 is 14 residues long. This chain's CDR3 is CASSIAGHQETQYF. The DNA of the CDR3 is TGTGCCAGTAGTATAGCGGGGCACCAAGAGACCCAGTACTTC.

This clonotype is medium-sized (0.01 to 0.1%). The genes are TRBV27 and TRBJ2-1, with a possible D match to TRBD2 (6 bases). V was pared by 5 bases and J by 5 bases, with 19 bases between. The CDR3 runs 16 residues. Germline-derived CDR1 and CDR2 are MNHEY and SMNVEV (reference sequence). The DNA for the CDR3 is TGTGCCAGCAGTAGTCTTCCGGGGGAGTTTGACAATGAGCAGTTCTTC. Translation gives CASSSLPGEFDNEQFF.